Below, 26 T cell receptor beta chains from the same sample are listed, as sequenced in a study of patients and donors after allogeneic stem cell transplantation. TCRdb processed the RT-PCR reads anew with MiXCR; each CDR3 protein has one entry. The sample yields some 960,000 distinct CDR3 sequences, over 15% seen once. Sequencing input: blood, either unsorted or a sorted T cell fraction (not recorded which). The receptor set was obtained from a human donor who was either an allogeneic HSCT recipient or a stem cell or donor lymphocyte infusion donor (not recorded which). It is not recorded whose cells these are; they may come from a transplant donor.

The V gene is TRBV6-5, the J gene TRBJ2-7; no reliable D call. The CDR3 sequence is 15 residues long. Germline-derived CDR1 and CDR2 are MNHEY and SVGAGI. V was cut by 1 base and J by 0 bases, with 10 bases left in between. CDR3 sequence: CASSYWQKSSYEQYF. For the CDR3, the DNA is TGTGCCAGCAGTTACTGGCAGAAGAGCTCCTACGAGCAGTACTTC.

This clonotype was counted a few times. V and J are TRBV30 and TRBJ2-1, with TRBD2 matching 9 bases. Germline V CDR1 and CDR2: GTSNPN, SVGIG (reference sequence). The CDR3 is 16 residues long. The V gene end was trimmed by 0 bases and the J gene end by 3 bases; junction bases not matched to a gene: 6. In nucleotides, the CDR3 is TGTGCCTGGAGTGTAAGCCGCGGGAGGGACTACAATGAGCAGTTCTTC. Its protein product is CAWSVSRGRDYNEQFF.

The CDR3 loop reads CAISESDEVETQYF. DNA for the CDR3: TGTGCCATCAGTGAGTCGGATGAAGTAGAGACCCAGTACTTC. The chain joins TRBV10-3 to TRBJ2-5; D unclear. Germline CDR1 ENHRY, CDR2 SYGVKD. Trimming left V 0 bases short and J 4 bases short, with 9 bases between. CDR3 length equals 14 residues.

This clonotype occurred a few times. The rearrangement uses TRBV10-3 and TRBJ2-3; D unclear. Trimming stripped 3 bases from V and 5 bases from J, with 3 bases between. CDR1 and CDR2 from the germline V gene are ENHRY and SYGVKD. The CDR3 consists of 11 residues. The DNA for the CDR3 is TGTGCCATCAGTGAAATAGATACGCAGTATTTT. As protein: CAISEIDTQYF.

The chain is built from TRBV20-1 and TRBJ2-5; D is ambiguous. Trimming stripped 0 bases from V and 4 bases from J, with 12 bases between. The CDR3 spans 14 residues. Germline CDR1 and CDR2: DFQATT and SNEGSKA (reference sequence). The CDR3 spells CSARDHRGRETQYF. In DNA, the CDR3 is TGCAGTGCTAGAGATCACAGAGGAAGAGAGACCCAGTACTTC.

This clonotype has just a few counts. The J gene is TRBJ1-1, the V gene TRBV7-6; 11 bases fit TRBD1. With 5 bases clipped from V and 3 bases from J, the junction kept 5 bases outside the gene matches. This CDR3 is built from 15 residues. Germline V gene sequence: CDR1 SGHVS, CDR2 FNYEAQ. In DNA form, the CDR3 reads TGTGCCAGCAGCCGGTCGGGACAGGGGGACACTGAAGCTTTCTTT. Its protein product is CASSRSGQGDTEAFF. Combining the CDR3 with reference TRBV7-6 and TRBJ1-1 gives the whole variable domain GAGVSQSPRYKVTKRGQDVALRCDPISGHVSLYWYRQALGQGPEFLTYFNYEAQQDKSGLPNDRFSAERPEGSISTLTIQRTEQRDSAMYRCASSRSGQGDTEAFFGQGTRLTVV.

In this sample, this clonotype turned up a few times. The chain joins TRBV20-1 to TRBJ1-5; 7 nucleotides align to TRBD1. Germline V gene lookup returns CDR1 DFQATT and CDR2 SNEGSKA (reference sequence). The CDR3 has 21 residues. With V trimmed by 4 bases and J by 0 bases, 24 bases remained unmatched. CDR3 bases: TGCAGTGCTAAGACCTCCCGTGGAGACAGGGCCAAGGAGGATAGCAATCAGCCCCAGCATTTT. This gives the protein CSAKTSRGDRAKEDSNQPQHF.

This chain joins TRBV5-6 and TRBJ2-7, with TRBD1 matching over 7 bases. This CDR3 region has 19 residues. Trimming at V came to 0 bases and at J to 0 bases, leaving 15 bases not matched to a gene. Germline lookup yields CDR1 SGHDT and CDR2 YYEEEE. The CDR3 region has the DNA TGTGCCAGCAGCTTGGTGGCCTGGGACAGCTTACCGCGCTCCTACGAGCAGTACTTC. This sequence encodes CASSLVAWDSLPRSYEQYF.

A few counts support this clonotype. V usage is TRBV5-1 and J usage is TRBJ1-2, with D tentatively TRBD1 (5 bases). Germline V gene lookup returns CDR1 SGHRS and CDR2 YFSETQ. The ends were cut back, 1 base at V and 8 bases at J, with 9 bases in the middle. There are 12 residues in the CDR3. CDR3 loop: CASSLTQGGYTF. The CDR3 region has the DNA TGCGCCAGCAGCTTGACCCAGGGAGGCTACACCTTC. The full variable domain, in which reference TRBV5-1 and TRBJ1-2 provide the parts outside the CDR3, is KAGVTQTPRYLIKTRGQQVTLSCSPISGHRSVSWYQQTPGQGLQFLFEYFSETQRNKGNFPGRFSGRQFSNSRSEMNVSTLELGDSALYLCASSLTQGGYTFGSGTRLTVV.

This clonotype was detected many times. This chain links TRBV25-1 with TRBJ2-1; D possibly corresponds to TRBD1 (5 bases). The CDR3 has 14 amino acids. Trimming stripped 4 bases from V and 4 bases from J, with 11 bases between. Looked up from germline, CDR1 is MGHDK and CDR2 is SYGVNS. The CDR3 here is CASSALKGYNEQFF. CDR3 nucleotides: TGTGCCAGCAGTGCCCTAAAGGGGTACAATGAGCAGTTCTTC.

The chain employs TRBV12-3 or TRBV12-4 and TRBJ1-6; 8 nucleotides line up with TRBD1. Unmatched junction bases numbered 8, after V lost 6 bases and J lost 10 bases. This CDR3 has 14 amino acids. The CDR3 bases are TGTGCCAGCAGGCATACAGGGGGGCAATCACCCCTCCACTTT. It translates to CASRHTGGQSPLHF.

This clonotype was recorded many times. This CDR3 reads CASSNPPRGDTQYF. As DNA, the CDR3 is TGTGCCAGCAGTAACCCTCCCCGGGGAGATACGCAGTATTTT. J is TRBJ2-3 and V is TRBV12-3 or TRBV12-4; D possibly corresponds to TRBD2 (5 bases). CDR3 length: 14 amino acids. Between the trimmed V and J ends, which lost 5 bases and 5 bases, there was a span of 14 bases.

A few counts support this clonotype. The rearrangement uses TRBV7-9 and TRBJ2-3; D unclear. CDR1 SEHNR and CDR2 FQNEAQ come from the germline V gene (reference sequence). V shed 3 bases and J shed 0 bases, with 10 bases lying between them. This CDR3 region has 15 residues. The CDR3 DNA sequence: TGTGCCAGCAGCTTGGGCCGTAGGAGCACAGATACGCAGTATTTT. Its protein product is CASSLGRRSTDTQYF.

The J gene is TRBJ2-5, the V gene TRBV5-1; the D gene is possibly TRBD2 (5 bases). Trimming cost V 3 bases and J 4 bases, with 16 bases left between them. Looked up from germline, CDR1 is SGHRS and CDR2 is YFSETQ. The CDR3 is made up of 15 amino acids. Here the CDR3 reads CASSSTWAGRETQYF. The DNA of the CDR3 is TGCGCCAGCAGCTCCACGTGGGCTGGGAGAGAGACCCAGTACTTC.

This clonotype was observed a few times. The gene calls are TRBV6-1 and TRBJ1-4; TRBD1 matches at 7 bases. Germline V lookup: CDR1 MNHNS, CDR2 SASEGT. V gave up 8 bases and J gave up 6 bases; unmatched junction bases: 12. CDR3 size: 15 residues. CDR3 sequence: CASGARGGGDEKLFF. The DNA of the CDR3 is TGTGCCAGCGGGGCCCGGGGAGGGGGCGATGAAAAACTGTTTTTT.

This clonotype was recorded a few times. The chain couples TRBV5-1 to TRBJ1-5, with 7 bases lining up with TRBD1. V trimming: 0 bases; J trimming: 1 base; junction bases outside the gene matches: 4. The CDR3 totals 16 residues. Germline CDR1 and CDR2: SGHRS and YFSETQ. The chain's CDR3 is CASSLVPGQSNQPQHF. The CDR3 DNA reads as TGCGCCAGCAGCTTGGTACCGGGACAGAGCAATCAGCCCCAGCATTTT.

This clonotype was detected only a few times. The chain couples TRBV3-1 to TRBJ2-1; 7 bases align to TRBD1. CDR3 length equals 15 residues. V lost 4 bases, J lost 0 bases, and 3 bases stayed unmatched. The V gene's germline CDR1 is LGHDT and CDR2 YNNKEL (reference sequence). The CDR3 DNA follows: TGTGCCAGCAGCCGGGACAGCCTCTCCTACAATGAGCAGTTCTTC. Its protein product is CASSRDSLSYNEQFF.

The rearrangement joins TRBV10-3 to TRBJ2-1, with 8 bases lining up with TRBD2. After removal of 7 bases from V and 9 bases from J, the junction contained 11 bases not matched to a gene. In germline, CDR1 is ENHRY, CDR2 SYGVKD. This CDR3 region has 14 residues. The CDR3 is CAIKAGGARGEQFF. DNA for the CDR3: TGTGCCATCAAGGCCGGGGGGGCCCGCGGTGAGCAGTTCTTC.

The chain's CDR3 is CATSDPRSKSYEQYF. As DNA, the CDR3 is TGTGCCACCAGTGACCCCCGGAGCAAAAGCTACGAGCAGTACTTC. The gene calls are TRBV24-1 and TRBJ2-7; no reliable D call. This CDR3 has 15 amino acids. Germline V CDR1 and CDR2: KGHDR, SFDVKD. Trimming left V 4 bases short and J 3 bases short, with 15 bases between.

This clonotype has more than one count but fewer than ten. The rearrangement joins TRBV5-6 to TRBJ2-1; no firm D call. CDR1 and CDR2 from the germline V gene are SGHDT and YYEEEE. The CDR3 consists of 11 residues. V was cut by 2 bases and J by 16 bases, with 13 bases left in between. CDR3 amino acids: CASSFGEVGFF. For the CDR3, the DNA is TGTGCCAGCAGCTTTGGAGAGGTTGGATTCTTC.

Note on this clonotype: One junction end does not reproduce the germline sequence, and a read error may be involved. V gene TRBV6-1 combines with J gene TRBJ2-6; D is perhaps TRBD1 (5 bases). CDR1 and CDR2 (germline): MNHNS, SASEGT. This CDR3 is 15 amino acids long. DNA of the CDR3: TGTGCCAGCAGTGAATGGAGCTCTGGGGCCAACATCCTGACTTTC. It is translated as CASSEWSSGANILTF.

This clonotype was detected a few times. The chain couples TRBV5-1 to TRBJ2-3, with D possibly being TRBD1 or TRBD2 (6 bases each). V was clipped by 8 bases and J by 0 bases, with 13 bases between them. This CDR3 has 14 amino acids. Germline CDR1 SGHRS, CDR2 YFSETQ. CDR3 bases: TGCGCCAGTACTGTCGGGGGCAGCACAGATACGCAGTATTTT. This gives the protein CASTVGGSTDTQYF.

This clonotype came up a few times. The V and J genes are TRBV7-7 and TRBJ2-2, with D maybe TRBD2 (6 bases). Germline-derived CDR1 and CDR2 are SSHAT and FNYEAQ (reference sequence). This CDR3 has 15 amino acids. V was clipped by 5 bases and J by 2 bases, with 12 bases between them. CDR3 residues: CASSAGRPNTGELFF. The CDR3 DNA follows: TGTGCCAGCAGCGCAGGGAGGCCCAACACCGGGGAGCTGTTTTTT.

V is TRBV20-1 and J is TRBJ2-1; D is unclear. CDR1 DFQATT and CDR2 SNEGSKA come from the germline V gene (reference sequence). CDR3 length: 15 amino acids. Trimming removed 6 bases from V and 0 bases from J, with 15 bases in between. CDR3 sequence (DNA): TGCAGTGCGAATTGGGTCGGTAGCTCCTACAATGAGCAGTTCTTC. Amino acids: CSANWVGSSYNEQFF.

This clonotype was counted only a few times. V and J are TRBV29-1 and TRBJ2-1; weak D call: TRBD1 (5 bases). The germline gives CDR1 SQVTM, CDR2 ANQGSEA. V dropped 6 bases and J dropped 7 bases, with 28 bases sitting between them. The length of the CDR3 is 17 residues. The CDR3, as DNA: TGCAGCGTGCTTGGGATACTGGACATCCCATTTACAAATGAGCAGTTCTTC. Translated: CSVLGILDIPFTNEQFF.

The chain combines TRBV6-5 with TRBJ2-5, with 9 nucleotides matching TRBD2. This CDR3 contains 17 residues. Trimming at V came to 0 bases and at J to 5 bases, leaving 10 bases not matched to a gene. Germline CDR1 reads MNHEY; CDR2 reads SVGAGI. The CDR3, as DNA: TGTGCCAGCAGTTACTCCTCTAGCGGGAAAGGGGGGGAGACCCAGTACTTC. Its translation is CASSYSSSGKGGETQYF.